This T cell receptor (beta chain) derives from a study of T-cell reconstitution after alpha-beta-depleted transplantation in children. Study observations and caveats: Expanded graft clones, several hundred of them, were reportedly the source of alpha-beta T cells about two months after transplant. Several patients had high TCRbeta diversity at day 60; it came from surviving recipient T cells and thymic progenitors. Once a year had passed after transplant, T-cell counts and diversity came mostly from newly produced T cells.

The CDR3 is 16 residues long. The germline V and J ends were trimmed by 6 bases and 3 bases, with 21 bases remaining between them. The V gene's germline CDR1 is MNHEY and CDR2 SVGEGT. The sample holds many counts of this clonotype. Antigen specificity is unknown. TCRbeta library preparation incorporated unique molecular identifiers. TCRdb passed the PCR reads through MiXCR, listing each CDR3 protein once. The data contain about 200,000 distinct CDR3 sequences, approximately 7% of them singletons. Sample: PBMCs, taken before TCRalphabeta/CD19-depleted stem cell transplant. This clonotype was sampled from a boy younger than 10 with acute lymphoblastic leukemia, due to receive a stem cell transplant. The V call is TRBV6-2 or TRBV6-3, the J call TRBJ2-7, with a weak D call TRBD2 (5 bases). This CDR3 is CASSNLPWRGYYEQYF. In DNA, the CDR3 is TGTGCCAGCAGCAACCTCCCTTGGCGCGGGTACTACGAGCAGTACTTC.